This T cell receptor (beta chain) originates from a study of shared clonotypes between healthy human individuals. The V gene's germline CDR1 is MNHEY and CDR2 SVGAGI. CDR3 length equals 12 residues. Trimming cost V 7 bases and J 5 bases, with 9 bases left between them. Assay used: immunoSEQ multiplex PCR; TCRdb lists only in-frame clones, some missing. This sample has fewer than 500,000 clones, with over 75% found just once. Sequenced material: PBMCs. This TCR was recovered from a woman aged 40-49 years in good health. Some clones in this sample may be carry-over from other donors' samples. V usage is TRBV6-5 and J usage is TRBJ2-1; possible D gene TRBD1, 6 bases. The DNA of the CDR3 is TGTGCCAGCATCCGGACAGACAATGAGCAGTTCTTC. It encodes CASIRTDNEQFF.